These 8 T cell receptor beta chains were all obtained from the same sample, sequenced in a study of CD4 T cells in relation to SARS-CoV-2 and coronaviruses (dated by TCRdb to the early 2020s). The library relied on the immunoSEQ multiplex PCR assay. Not all clones reach the TCRdb copy of this immuneACCESS table, which keeps in-frame sequences only. Checked studies attribute under half of the gap to unresolved V genes and leave the rest unexplained. In this sample the table shows roughly 21,000 clones, more than 60% of which occur a single time. The ten most abundant clones make up roughly 15% of the sample. These receptors have no identified antigens. CD4+ T cells from unexposed donors were collected before the COVID-19 pandemic (2011-2018). Following 10 days of culture, the EasySep CD4+ T cell isolation kit was used to isolate CD4+ T cells. Specimen: CD4+ T cells from PBMCs, cultured in vitro. The source is a human donor in good health.

The V gene is TRBV5-5, the J gene TRBJ2-1, with D uncertain. The CDR3 covers 15 residues. CDR1 and CDR2 (germline): SGHKS, YYEKEE (reference sequence). Trimming cost V 6 bases and J 0 bases, with 13 bases left between them. DNA of the CDR3: TGTGCCAGCAACCCTGAGAAGGGCTCCTACAATGAGCAGTTCTTC. Its protein is CASNPEKGSYNEQFF.

This clone occurred a few times. The V and J genes are TRBV5-6 and TRBJ1-6; D perhaps matches TRBD1 (6 bases). Trimming took 3 bases from V and 6 from J, leaving 10 bases between them. CDR3 length: 14 residues. Germline CDR1 is SGHDT and CDR2 is YYEEEE. CDR3 in DNA: TGTGCCAGCAGCTGGGGGGCGCCTAATTCACCCCTCCACTTT. Its protein is CASSWGAPNSPLHF.

The V and J genes are TRBV6-5 and TRBJ2-3; D is possibly TRBD2 (5 bases). The V end lost 10 bases, the J end lost 3 bases, and 14 bases lay between the germline ends. The CDR3 totals 13 residues. Germline loops: CDR1 MNHEY, CDR2 SVGAGI. The CDR3 sequence: CAIWLRATDTQYF. The CDR3 DNA reads as TGTGCCATCTGGTTGAGGGCGACAGATACGCAGTATTTT.

This chain links TRBV19 with TRBJ1-6; D is possibly TRBD1 (5 bases). The germline CDR1 and CDR2 sequences are LNHDA and SQIVND (reference sequence). This CDR3 contains 15 residues. Trimming cost V 4 bases and J 10 bases, with 17 bases left between them. CDR3 in amino acids: CASSTFGGVVSPLHF. Here the CDR3 DNA reads TGTGCCAGTAGTACCTTCGGGGGGGTAGTGTCACCCCTCCACTTT.

Only a few counts were recorded for this clone. This chain connects TRBV19 to TRBJ1-5, with D possibly matching TRBD1 (5 bases). The CDR3 loop spans 15 amino acids. The germline V gene has CDR1 LNHDA and CDR2 SQIVND (reference sequence). V gave up 5 bases and J gave up 4 bases, with 15 bases separating them. The CDR3 coding sequence is TGTGCCAGTAGTCCACACAACCGGGGGAATCAGCCCCAGCATTTT. It yields the protein CASSPHNRGNQPQHF.

This clone has only a few counts. This rearrangement joins TRBV5-4 to TRBJ1-6; D gene ambiguous. V was trimmed by 2 bases and J by 9 bases, leaving 15 bases between them. Germline V CDR1 and CDR2: SGHNT, YYREEE (reference sequence). CDR3 length: 15 amino acids. This CDR3 is CASSLGYGRSSPLHF. CDR3 DNA sequence: TGTGCCAGCAGCTTAGGGTACGGTCGGTCTTCACCCCTCCACTTT.

V and J are TRBV12-3 or TRBV12-4 and TRBJ2-7, with a possible D match to TRBD2 (5 bases). V lost 4 bases and J 4 bases, leaving 8 bases between the germline ends. There are 12 residues in the CDR3. Written as DNA, the CDR3 is TGTGCCAGCAGTTCGAGGGAGTACGAGCAGTACTTC. This encodes CASSSREYEQYF.

This chain links TRBV18 with TRBJ2-3; 9 nucleotides match TRBD1. Germline V gene lookup returns CDR1 KGHSH and CDR2 LQKENI. The J segment lost 3 bases and the V segment lost 6 bases, leaving 4 bases of the junction unmatched. The CDR3 sequence is 14 residues long. The CDR3 is CASSPGQGTDTQYF. CDR3 DNA: TGTGCCAGCTCCCCGGGACAGGGAACAGATACGCAGTATTTT.